This TCR beta chain is drawn from a study of CD8 T cells in ankylosing spondylitis. The CDR3 is 13 residues long. Germline-derived CDR1 and CDR2 are KGHSH and LQKENI. Trimming took off 2 bases at V and 10 bases at J, with 13 bases between the two ends. Quantitative barcoded 5'-RACE was used to prepare TCR beta libraries. TCRdb redid the calling of the 5' RACE reads with MiXCR, one entry per CDR3 protein. Among under 950,000 distinct CDR3 sequences listed, roughly 19% were seen once. As for this clonotype: Its antigen is undetermined.

Study observations and caveats: Among TCR beta sequences, a motif of about 8 highly homologous variants appeared characteristic of ankylosing spondylitis blood.

The receptor was isolated from a male donor with ankylosing spondylitis. The chain uses TRBV18 and TRBJ2-3; D is unresolved. Sequenced sample: blood, either unsorted or a sorted T cell fraction (not recorded which). The CDR3 loop reads CASSPSRGEAQYF. CDR3 DNA: TGTGCCAGCTCACCATCCCGTGGAGAGGCGCAGTATTTT.